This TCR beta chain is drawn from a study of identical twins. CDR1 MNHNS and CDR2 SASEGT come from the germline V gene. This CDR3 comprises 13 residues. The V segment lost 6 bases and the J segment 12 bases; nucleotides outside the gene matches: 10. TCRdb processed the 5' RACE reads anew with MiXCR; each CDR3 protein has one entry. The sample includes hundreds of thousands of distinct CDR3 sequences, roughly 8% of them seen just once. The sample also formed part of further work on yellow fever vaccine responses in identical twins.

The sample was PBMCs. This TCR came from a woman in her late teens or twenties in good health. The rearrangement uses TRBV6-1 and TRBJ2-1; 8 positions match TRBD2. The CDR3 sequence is CASRNGGAPGQFF. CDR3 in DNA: TGTGCCAGCAGAAACGGGGGGGCCCCCGGGCAGTTCTTC.